Listed below are T cell receptor beta chains from one sample, sequenced in a study of CD8+ T cells in alopecia areata. Method: immunoSEQ multiplex PCR; TCRdb's copy keeps in-frame clones and lacks some. The sample carries approximately 170,000 clones, approximately 57% recorded once. Sample: CD4+ T cells sorted from blood, taken at week 24, from a patient treated with tofacitinib. The receptors were gathered from a human donor with alopecia areata. Both conserved end residues are trimmed from each CDR3. The order of the fields is J gene, V gene, CDR3 protein.

J gene: TRBJ1-3; V gene: TRBV4-2; CDR3 protein: ASTQTGEGNTIY
J gene: TRBJ2-5; V gene: TRBV10-3; CDR3 protein: AIGGGYQETQY
J gene: TRBJ2-3; V gene: TRBV2; CDR3 protein: ATTKGTTDTQY
J gene: TRBJ1-1; V gene: TRBV29-1; CDR3 protein: SVESPGWTEAF
J gene: TRBJ2-1; V gene: TRBV10-3; CDR3 protein: ASGPGQGAYNEQF
J gene: TRBJ2-6; V gene: TRBV27; CDR3 protein: ASSQITAGANVLT
J gene: TRBJ1-1; V gene: TRBV29-1; CDR3 protein: SGLPTNTEAF
J gene: TRBJ1-2; V gene: TRBV7-9; CDR3 protein: ASSSAARGSGYT
J gene: TRBJ1-2; V gene: TRBV25-1; CDR3 protein: ASSEGYREGYGYT
J gene: TRBJ1-6; V gene: TRBV6-5; CDR3 protein: ASSYSPGDGSPLH
J gene: TRBJ1-4; V gene: TRBV29-1; CDR3 protein: SVGQFGEKLF
J gene: TRBJ2-7; V gene: TRBV29-1; CDR3 protein: SVELVLGGREQY
J gene: TRBJ2-5; V gene: TRBV25-1; CDR3 protein: ASSEVTQY
J gene: TRBJ2-7; V gene: TRBV5-4; CDR3 protein: ASSFRGAYEQY
J gene: TRBJ1-6; V gene: TRBV30; CDR3 protein: AWRPTGPINSPLH
J gene: TRBJ1-6; V gene: TRBV10-3; CDR3 protein: ASNQRTNSPLH
J gene: TRBJ1-6; V gene: TRBV30; CDR3 protein: AWSVEGLVSPLH
J gene: TRBJ1-2; V gene: TRBV29-1; CDR3 protein: SVESGNDGYT
J gene: TRBJ2-7; V gene: TRBV29-1; CDR3 protein: SAIPQGGGYEQY
J gene: TRBJ1-1; V gene: TRBV6-5; CDR3 protein: ASSYRSMNTEAF
J gene: TRBJ1-5; V gene: TRBV30; CDR3 protein: AWSPGRGRASNQPQH
J gene: TRBJ2-7; V gene: TRBV30; CDR3 protein: AWPGEVVDGHSYEQY
J gene: TRBJ1-1; V gene: TRBV5-6; CDR3 protein: ASSLDMTAGEAF
J gene: TRBJ1-1; V gene: TRBV11-2; CDR3 protein: ATVNGAGAREAF
J gene: TRBJ1-2; V gene: TRBV5-1; CDR3 protein: ASSLAGTGVYGYT
J gene: TRBJ1-1; V gene: TRBV2; CDR3 protein: ASSTGGRGGLTGNTEAF
J gene: TRBJ2-7; V gene: TRBV7-3; CDR3 protein: ASSPRQGVGEQY
J gene: TRBJ2-5; V gene: TRBV4-1; CDR3 protein: ASSQGRWAFQETQY
J gene: TRBJ1-5; V gene: TRBV30; CDR3 protein: AWSTRPNQPQH
J gene: TRBJ1-6; V gene: TRBV6-5; CDR3 protein: ASGLVESPLH
J gene: TRBJ2-5; V gene: TRBV11-3; CDR3 protein: ASARGPSQETQY
J gene: TRBJ2-2; V gene: TRBV2; CDR3 protein: ASSAQGGTNTGELF
J gene: TRBJ2-3; V gene: TRBV29-1; CDR3 protein: SVESSRTGGRYTQY
J gene: TRBJ2-3; V gene: TRBV20-1; CDR3 protein: SATGEGTQY
J gene: TRBJ2-4; V gene: TRBV28; CDR3 protein: ASTLRDRGDIQY
J gene: TRBJ2-7; V gene: TRBV6-6; CDR3 protein: ASSYSRGESDEQY